The entry below gives a single T cell receptor beta chain sequence along with its context. What it binds is not known. Generated by immunoSEQ multiplex PCR, the TCRdb table keeps only in-frame clones and is missing some. The repertoire holds around 300,000 clones, approximately 90% seen once, with 5% in the top ten. Stated treatment: 15 to 20 received Ad26.COV2.S at low or high dose, single or two shots; about 5 received placebo; per-sample allocation not given. Sampling happened 63 days after the first vaccine or placebo injection. An adult donor aged 18-55 years was enrolled in Boston. The sample originates from a study of Ad26.COV2.S vaccination and SARS-CoV-2 variants. Study-level findings and limits: Total T cell responses were possibly underestimated by TCR breadth and depth analyses. Spike-specific responses of CD8+ and CD4+ T cells were reported to display substantial breadth after vaccination. Among vaccine recipients, spike-specific TCR breadth exceeded that of placebo recipients.

V lost 3 bases and J lost 1; bases outside the gene matches: 5. Germline V gene data show CDR1 as MDHEN and CDR2 as SYDVKM. This CDR3 region has 17 residues. The material sequenced was peripheral blood, taken in a trial of Ad26.COV2.S vaccine versus placebo. This TCR was recovered from a person between 18 and 65 years old who received the Ad26.COV2.S COVID-19 vaccine or a placebo. The chain joins TRBV28 to TRBJ1-4; TRBD1 aligns across 10 bases. The CDR3 spells CASSLQRTGGTNEKLFF. CDR3 nucleotides: TGTGCCAGCAGTTTGCAAAGGACAGGGGGAACTAATGAAAAACTGTTTTTT.